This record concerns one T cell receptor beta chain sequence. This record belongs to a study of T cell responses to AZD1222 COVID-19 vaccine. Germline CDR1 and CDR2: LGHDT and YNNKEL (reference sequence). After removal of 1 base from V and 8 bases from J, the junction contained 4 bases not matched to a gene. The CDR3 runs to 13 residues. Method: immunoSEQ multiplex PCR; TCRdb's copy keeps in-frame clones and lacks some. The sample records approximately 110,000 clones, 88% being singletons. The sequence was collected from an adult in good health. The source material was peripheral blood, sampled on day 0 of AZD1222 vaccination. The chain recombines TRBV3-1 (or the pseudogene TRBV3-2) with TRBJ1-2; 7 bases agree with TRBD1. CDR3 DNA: TGTGCCAGCAGCCAAGGTCAGGGGGGAGGCTACACCTTC. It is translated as CASSQGQGGGYTF.